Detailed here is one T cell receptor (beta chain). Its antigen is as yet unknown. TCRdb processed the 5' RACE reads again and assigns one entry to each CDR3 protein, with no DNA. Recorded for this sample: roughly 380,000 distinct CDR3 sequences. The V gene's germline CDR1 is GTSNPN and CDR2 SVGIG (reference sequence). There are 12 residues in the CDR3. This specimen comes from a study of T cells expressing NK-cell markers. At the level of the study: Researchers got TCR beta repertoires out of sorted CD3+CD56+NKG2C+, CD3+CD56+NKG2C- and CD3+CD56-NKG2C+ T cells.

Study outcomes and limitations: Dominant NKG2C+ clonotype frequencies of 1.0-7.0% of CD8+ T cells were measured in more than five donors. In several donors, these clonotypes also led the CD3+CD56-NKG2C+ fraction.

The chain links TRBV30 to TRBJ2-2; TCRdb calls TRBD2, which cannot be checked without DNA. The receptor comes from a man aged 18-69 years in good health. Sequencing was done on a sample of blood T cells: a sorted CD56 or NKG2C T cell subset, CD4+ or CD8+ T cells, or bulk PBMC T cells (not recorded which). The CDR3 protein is CAWSETLAGSFF.